The table lists the clone carrying this TCR beta chain with a few counts. These data belong to a study of beta chain features in type 1 diabetes. The study reverse transcribed the entire isolated RNA, so it sequenced expressed TCRB transcripts. Repertoires were generated with immunoSEQ multiplex PCR, while TCRdb's copy carries only in-frame clones and drops some. The profile shows 130,000 or so clones, 9% to 10% of them singletons. Sequences were obtained from central memory CD4+ T cells from blood. The clonotype originates from a middle-aged woman in good health.

CDR3 region: CASSVAGTIGVSTGELFF. As DNA, the CDR3 is TGTGCCAGCAGCGTCGCCGGGACAATTGGGGTTTCAACCGGGGAGCTGTTTTTT. The chain couples TRBV9 to TRBJ2-2, with a weak D call TRBD1 (6 bases). The CDR3 runs to 18 residues. V gave up 2 bases and J gave up 5 bases, with 22 bases separating them. CDR1 and CDR2 from the germline V gene are SGDLS and YYNGEE.